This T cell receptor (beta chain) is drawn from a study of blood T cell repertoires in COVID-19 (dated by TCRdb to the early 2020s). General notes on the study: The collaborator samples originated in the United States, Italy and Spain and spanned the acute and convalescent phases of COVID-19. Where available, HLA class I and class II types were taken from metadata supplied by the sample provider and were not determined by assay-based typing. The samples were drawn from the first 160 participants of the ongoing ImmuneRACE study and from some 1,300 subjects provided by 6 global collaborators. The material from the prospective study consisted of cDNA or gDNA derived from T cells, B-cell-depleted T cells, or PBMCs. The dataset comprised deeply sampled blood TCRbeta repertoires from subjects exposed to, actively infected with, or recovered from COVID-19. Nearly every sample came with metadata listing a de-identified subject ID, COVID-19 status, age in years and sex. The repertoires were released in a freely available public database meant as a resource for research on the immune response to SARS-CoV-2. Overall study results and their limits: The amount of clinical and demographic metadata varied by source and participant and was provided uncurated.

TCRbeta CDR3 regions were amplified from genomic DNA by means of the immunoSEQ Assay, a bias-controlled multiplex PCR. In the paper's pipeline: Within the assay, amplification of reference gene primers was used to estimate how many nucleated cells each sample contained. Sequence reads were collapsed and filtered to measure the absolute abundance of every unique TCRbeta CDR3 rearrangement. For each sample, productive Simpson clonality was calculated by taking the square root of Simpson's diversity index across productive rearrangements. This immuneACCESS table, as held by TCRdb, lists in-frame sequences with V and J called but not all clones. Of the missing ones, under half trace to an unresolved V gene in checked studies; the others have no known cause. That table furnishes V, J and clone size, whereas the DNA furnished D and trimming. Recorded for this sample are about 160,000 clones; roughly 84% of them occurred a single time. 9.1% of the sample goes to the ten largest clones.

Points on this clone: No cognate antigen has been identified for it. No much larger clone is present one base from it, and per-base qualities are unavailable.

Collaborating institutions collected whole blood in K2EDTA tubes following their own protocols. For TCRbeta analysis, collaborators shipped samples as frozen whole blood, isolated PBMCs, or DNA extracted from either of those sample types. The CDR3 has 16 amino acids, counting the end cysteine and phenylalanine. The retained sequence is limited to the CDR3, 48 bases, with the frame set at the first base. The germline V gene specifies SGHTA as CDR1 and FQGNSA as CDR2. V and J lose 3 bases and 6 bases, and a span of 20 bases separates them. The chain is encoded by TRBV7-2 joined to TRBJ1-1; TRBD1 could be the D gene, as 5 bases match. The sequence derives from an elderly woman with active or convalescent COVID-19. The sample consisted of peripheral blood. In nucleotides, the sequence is TGTGCCAGCAGCTTGGGGGGTGGCTCCCGACGGGCTGAAGCTTTCTTT. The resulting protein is CASSLGGGSRRAEAFF.